A selection of T cell receptor beta chains follows, all from one sample in a study of cytomegalovirus exposure and HLA in healthy donors. Only in-frame clones appear in the TCRdb table, and some are missing; sequencing was by immunoSEQ multiplex PCR. The sample includes roughly 150,000 clones, 85% to 95% of them seen just once. Source material: PBMCs. These receptors were collected from a man between 18 and 29 years old in good health and CMV-seropositive. CDR3s include the opening cysteine and the closing phenylalanine or tryptophan. A D gene is named only where the DNA matches it firmly. Where a row states a size, it is once, few, many or the class of an expanded clone; other rows omit it.

TGTGCCACCAGCAGAATGGGACTAGCGGGAGGGGCCGGGGAGCTGTTTTTT	CATSRMGLAGGAGELFF	TRBV15	TRBD2	TRBJ2-2	.
TGCGCCAGCAGCTTGGGGTCAGACTCTGGAAACACCATATATTTT	CASSLGSDSGNTIYF	TRBV5-1	.	TRBJ1-3	.
TGTGCCAGCAGTCATGGGACACCCTACGAGCAGTACTTC	CASSHGTPYEQYF	TRBV27	.	TRBJ2-7	.
TGTGCCATCAGTCCCAGGACTAGCGGGAGTCCCGGGGAGCTGTTTTTT	CAISPRTSGSPGELFF	TRBV10-3	TRBD2	TRBJ2-2	.
TGTGCCAGCAGCCCGAGCGGACAGACCTCCTACAATGAGCAGTTCTTC	CASSPSGQTSYNEQFF	TRBV5-5	.	TRBJ2-1	.
TGTGCCAGCAGCTTGGGCAGGGGGCTTAACGAGCAGTACTTC	CASSLGRGLNEQYF	TRBV5-5	TRBD1	TRBJ2-7	few
TGTGCCAGTAGTATAGTCCCGGTTATGCAGGTAGAGACCCAGTACTTC	CASSIVPVMQVETQYF	TRBV19	.	TRBJ2-5	.
TGTGCCAGCAGTGCTTCGGGTCATGCCACAGATACGCAGTATTTT	CASSASGHATDTQYF	TRBV6-4	.	TRBJ2-3	.
TGCGCCAGCAGCCAACCCGGACTAGCCTCTAGAGAGACCCAGTACTTC	CASSQPGLASRETQYF	TRBV4-1	TRBD2	TRBJ2-5	.
TGTGCCAGCAGCAAAGGGACAGTGAACACTGAAGCTTTCTTT	CASSKGTVNTEAFF	TRBV7-9	TRBD1	TRBJ1-1	.
TGTGCCAGTAGAAGTAGGACATATAGCAATCAGCCCCAGCATTTT	CASRSRTYSNQPQHF	TRBV19	.	TRBJ1-5	.
TGTGCCAGCAGTCCACTCGGACTAGCGGGAGCCCGCTTTCCCTACGAGCAGTACTTC	CASSPLGLAGARFPYEQYF	TRBV27	TRBD2	TRBJ2-7	.
TGTGCCAGCAGCTCCTCCGACAGGCGGAAGAATCATGGCTACACCTTC	CASSSSDRRKNHGYTF	TRBV28	.	TRBJ1-2	.
TGCGCCAGCAGCTTGGTCCAGGGAAACTATGGCTACACCTTC	CASSLVQGNYGYTF	TRBV5-1	.	TRBJ1-2	.
TGTGCCAGAAGCGCCGACAGGGGGAGAAATGAGCAGTTCTTC	CARSADRGRNEQFF	TRBV5-3	TRBD1	TRBJ2-1	.
TGTGCCAGCAGTAAGGGTGGGGCCCCTGGCACAGATACGCAGTATTTT	CASSKGGAPGTDTQYF	TRBV9	.	TRBJ2-3	.
TGTGCCAGCAGCACCCACTCCGGGACTAGCGATGTTTGGGAGACCCAGTACTTC	CASSTHSGTSDVWETQYF	TRBV21-1	.	TRBJ2-5	.
TGCGCCAGCAGCCAGACGACAGGGCTCCTTCTCCACGAGCAGTACTTC	CASSQTTGLLLHEQYF	TRBV4-1	TRBD1	TRBJ2-7	.
TGTGCCAGCAGCTTTGGGGGGGGCCGCGGGGAGACCCAGTACTTC	CASSFGGGRGETQYF	TRBV5-4	.	TRBJ2-5	.
TGTGCCAGCAGCCTCGACAGCTATGGCTACACCTTC	CASSLDSYGYTF	TRBV7-9	.	TRBJ1-2	.
TGTGCCAGCAGCCCCTCAGCCGAACTAGCGGGAGGTACGGGGGAGCTGTTTTTT	CASSPSAELAGGTGELFF	TRBV12-1	.	TRBJ2-2	.
TGTGCCAGCAGTCCCCTAGGACAGGGAGCCTATAATCAGCCCCAGCATTTT	CASSPLGQGAYNQPQHF	TRBV27	TRBD1	TRBJ1-5	.
TGTGCCAGCAGCTTGGGAGGAGCGGGGTTCACAGATACGCAGTATTTT	CASSLGGAGFTDTQYF	TRBV5-6	TRBD2	TRBJ2-3	.
TGTGCCAGTAGTATCATAGGGGGTCCACTCAATGAGCAGTTCTTC	CASSIIGGPLNEQFF	TRBV19	.	TRBJ2-1	.
TGCGCCAGCAGGCAGGGACAGTTTGAGCAGTTCTTC	CASRQGQFEQFF	TRBV5-1	TRBD1	TRBJ2-1	.
TGCAGCGTTGGACGCTCGGGGTGGGATGGCTACACCTTC	CSVGRSGWDGYTF	TRBV29-1	.	TRBJ1-2	.
TGTGCCAGTTCGTGGGACAACAATGAGCAGTTCTTC	CASSWDNNEQFF	TRBV5-4	.	TRBJ2-1	.
TGTGCCAGCAGCCTCGGGGACAATCCAAGGCATGGCTACACCTTC	CASSLGDNPRHGYTF	TRBV4-2	.	TRBJ1-2	.